This TCR beta chain stems from a study of T cells after yellow fever vaccination. Study-wide findings and caveats: A small proportion of clonotypes was detected in both the CD4 and CD8 compartments. Among primary-vaccination clones, most reappeared after the booster, at about 95% for CD4 and more than 85% for CD8.

Via MiXCR, TCRdb re-called the 5' RACE reads, giving one row per CDR3 protein. This repertoire shows 300,000 to 400,000 distinct CDR3 sequences, about 12% found once; its top ten account for about 3%. This clonotype has only a few counts. Its antigen is unknown. Germline V CDR1 and CDR2: SGHTA, FQGTGA. V lost 1 base to trimming and J lost 8 bases, with 8 bases between them. CDR3 size: 13 residues. This receptor was taken from a man aged 18 to 29 who received the YFV17D yellow fever vaccine. The chain employs TRBV7-3 and TRBJ1-4; D unresolved. The source was CD4+ T cells sorted from PBMCs, collected 15 days after the yellow fever booster vaccination. In nucleotides, the CDR3 is TGTGCCAGCAGCTTAAGTTTCGGGGAAAAACTGTTTTTT. It codes for CASSLSFGEKLFF.